This T cell receptor beta chain was profiled in a study of blood T cell repertoires in COVID-19 (dated by TCRdb to the early 2020s). Background for the entire study: Collaborator samples came from the United States, Italy and Spain and covered acute and convalescent phases of COVID-19. The prospective study material was composed of cDNA or gDNA derived from T cells, B-cell-depleted T cells, or PBMCs. The dataset comprised deeply sampled blood TCRbeta repertoires from subjects exposed to, actively infected with, or recovered from COVID-19. The repertoires were made available in a free public database intended to serve as a resource for research on the immune response to SARS-CoV-2. The samples were drawn from two sources: the first 160 participants of the ongoing ImmuneRACE study, and fewer than 1,500 subjects contributed by 6 global collaborators. A de-identified subject ID, COVID-19 status, age in years and sex were almost always included in the sample metadata. HLA class I and class II types, where available, came from metadata supplied by the sample provider rather than from assay-based typing. Results and caveats for the whole study, not just this receptor: Clinical and demographic metadata were provided uncurated, with the amount varying by source and participant.

The collaborating institutions used their own protocols to collect whole blood in K2EDTA tubes. For TCRbeta analysis, collaborators shipped samples in one of three forms: frozen whole blood, isolated PBMCs, or DNA extracted from either of those sample types. Concerning this clone itself: Its antigen remains unidentified. Within one base of it there is no much larger clone, and no base qualities were kept.

TCRbeta CDR3 regions were amplified from genomic DNA using the immunoSEQ Assay, a bias-controlled multiplex PCR. On the authors' methods: The number of nucleated cells in each sample was estimated by amplification of reference gene primers within the assay. To quantify the absolute abundance of each unique TCRbeta CDR3 rearrangement, sequence reads were collapsed and filtered. For each sample, productive Simpson clonality was calculated as the square root of Simpson's diversity index over productive rearrangements. TCRdb mirrors the immuneACCESS table, restricted to in-frame sequences. Some clones are absent from its copies; in checked studies, under half trace to an unresolved V gene, and the reason for the others is unknown. Clone size and V and J calls were adopted from that table, with D and trimming inferred from the DNA. This sample lists around 200,000 clones; 87% were detected once. The biggest ten clones account for around 3.5% of the sample.

CDR1 SGHVS and CDR2 FNYEAQ are derived from the germline V gene. V lost 5 bases and J lost 8 bases, and the count of bases not matched to a germline gene is 8. The CDR3 covers 14 residues, taking in both the cysteine and the phenylalanine. This entry keeps only the CDR3 DNA: 42 bases, framed from base 1. The sample consisted of peripheral blood. The receptor was isolated from a man between 18 and 35 years old with active or convalescent COVID-19. The chain is assembled from TRBV7-6 and TRBJ1-4, with 7 middle bases fitting TRBD1. The CDR3 here reads CASSPTGFREKLFF. The DNA reads TGTGCCAGCAGCCCGACAGGGTTTCGAGAAAAACTGTTTTTT.